These 9 T cell receptor beta chains were sequenced from one sample in a study of CD8 T cells in Susac syndrome (dated by TCRdb to the late 2010s). To prepare the library, the immunoSEQ multiplex PCR assay was applied. RNA was extracted with the RNeasy kit and roughly 0.45 to 1 ug was reverse transcribed using random hexamers. The raw public reads went through TCRdb reprocessing: fastp at Q25, MiXCR clone calling, in-frame beta chains kept. One record per CDR3 amino acid sequence lists the most common genes and DNA. Here the sample has about 150,000 distinct CDR3 sequences; 94% occur a single time. The leading ten clones occupy about 0.21% of the sample. Source material: CD8+ T cells from PBMCs. The receptor source for this set is a human donor with multiple sclerosis.

The chain recombines TRBV9 with TRBJ1-6, with D perhaps matching TRBD1 (6 bases). Trimming shortened V by 3 bases and J by 7 bases, and 11 bases separated the two germline ends. The CDR3 is made up of 14 amino acids. Germline V gene sequence: CDR1 SGDLS, CDR2 YYNGEE. The DNA of the CDR3 is TGTGCCAGCAGCGAAGGGGACAAAAATTCACCCCTCCACTTT. The encoded protein is CASSEGDKNSPLHF.

This chain links TRBV12-3 or TRBV12-4 with TRBJ2-1; TRBD2 matches 8 bases. With V trimmed by 3 bases and J by 3 bases, 1 base remained unmatched. The CDR3 runs 14 residues. The chain's CDR3 is CASSFGGDYNEQFF. The CDR3 region has the DNA TGTGCCAGCAGTTTCGGGGGGGACTACAATGAGCAGTTCTTC.

CDR3: CASSSSFGTEAFF. CDR3 bases: TGTGCCAGCAGCTCCAGCTTTGGGACTGAAGCTTTCTTT. The chain employs TRBV11-3 and TRBJ1-1; D unclear. In germline, CDR1 is SGHNT, CDR2 YENEEA. V lost 4 bases, J lost 5 bases, and 11 bases lay in between. The CDR3 has 13 amino acids.

The chain recombines TRBV27 with TRBJ2-7; 9 positions agree with TRBD1. The germline CDR1 and CDR2 sequences are MNHEY and SMNVEV (reference sequence). With V trimmed by 5 bases and J by 2 bases, 7 bases remained unmatched. The CDR3 length is 15 residues. CDR3 region: CASSPDRGSTYEQYF. CDR3 DNA: TGTGCCAGCAGTCCCGACAGGGGGTCCACCTACGAGCAGTACTTC.

This chain links TRBV12-3 or TRBV12-4 with TRBJ1-1; D is uncertain. CDR3 size: 14 residues. V lost 3 bases and J lost 0, with 8 bases in between. CDR3 nucleotides: TGTGCCAGCAGTTTTGGGCCCATGAACACTGAAGCTTTCTTT. Translation: CASSFGPMNTEAFF.

This clonotype occurred once. The J gene is TRBJ2-7, the V gene TRBV24-1, with D unclear. The CDR3 length is 13 residues. Trimming pared 0 bases from V and 8 bases from J, leaving 10 bases between. CDR1 is KGHDR, CDR2 SFDVKD, per germline. CDR3 bases: TGTGCCACCAGTGATTTGCGGAATACGAAGCAGTACTTC. This sequence encodes CATSDLRNTKQYF.

The chain employs TRBV28 and TRBJ1-5; D gene ambiguous. The CDR3 sequence is 11 residues long. Germline V lookup: CDR1 MDHEN, CDR2 SYDVKM. V dropped 4 bases and J dropped 7 bases, with 5 bases sitting between them. CDR3 sequence: CASSYGQPQHF. CDR3 nucleotide sequence: TGTGCCAGCAGTTATGGCCAGCCCCAGCATTTT.

V usage is TRBV3-1 and J usage is TRBJ1-1, with a weak D call TRBD1 (5 bases). V lost 4 bases to trimming and J lost 2 bases, with 11 bases between them. Germline V lookup: CDR1 LGHDT, CDR2 YNNKEL (reference sequence). This CDR3 has 14 amino acids. This CDR3 reads CASSLTVANTEAFF. The CDR3, as DNA: TGTGCCAGCAGCCTGACAGTCGCCAACACTGAAGCTTTCTTT.

V gene TRBV13 combines with J gene TRBJ2-3; D is unresolved. Germline values: CDR1 PRHDT, CDR2 FYEKMQ (reference sequence). The CDR3 has 15 residues. V lost 5 bases and J lost 4, with 16 bases in between. DNA for the CDR3: TGTGCCAGCAGCCCCCGTCCTGTCGAGCCAGATACGCAGTATTTT. Protein product: CASSPRPVEPDTQYF.